This T cell receptor (beta chain) was observed in a study of blood T cell repertoires in COVID-19. Study context: Samples of COVID-19 (acute and convalescent) were obtained from the United States, Italy and Spain.

Authors' processing steps: Amplification of reference gene primers provided the estimated nucleated cell counts. Profiling relied on immunoSEQ multiplex PCR, and the TCRdb table lists in-frame clones only, not all of them. Clone size and V and J calls were adopted from that table, with D and trimming inferred from the DNA. The sample lists just over 300,000 clones; about nine tenths were seen once. V shed 5 bases and J 4 bases; nucleotides not matched to a gene: 8. Germline V gene lookup returns CDR1 SGHRS and CDR2 YFSETQ. The CDR3 covers 14 residues. The sequence was collected from a man between 18 and 29 years old with active or convalescent COVID-19. The chain is built from TRBV5-1 and TRBJ2-7; 8 bases agree with TRBD2. Material: peripheral blood. CDR3: CASRGAGGSYEQYF. The CDR3 DNA reads as TGCGCCAGCAGGGGGGCGGGAGGTTCATACGAGCAGTACTTC.